These 16 T cell receptor beta chains originate from one sample sequenced in a study of T cells after yellow fever vaccination. TCRdb passed the 5' RACE reads through MiXCR, listing each CDR3 protein once. Seen here are about 340,000 distinct CDR3 sequences, around 13% observed once, and the top ten hold 3% to 4%. The specimen was CD4+ T cells sorted from PBMCs, collected 15 days after the yellow fever booster vaccination. The origin of the receptors is a man between 18 and 29 years old who received the YFV17D yellow fever vaccine.

This clonotype was observed a handful of times. This chain connects TRBV6-2 or TRBV6-3 to TRBJ2-1; D is ambiguous. The CDR3 is 13 amino acids. Germline-derived CDR1 and CDR2 are MNHEY and SVGEGT. V shed 10 bases and J shed 3 bases, with 13 bases lying between them. The CDR3 here is CATLMDLYNEQFF. As DNA, the CDR3 is TGTGCCACCTTAATGGATCTCTACAATGAGCAGTTCTTC.

This clonotype was detected only a few times. The chain carries TRBV20-1 and TRBJ2-1, with TRBD1 as a possible D gene (6 bases). Trimming pared 2 bases from V and 6 bases from J, leaving 11 bases between. CDR1 and CDR2 (germline): DFQATT, SNEGSKA (reference sequence). The CDR3 extends over 13 amino acids. The chain's CDR3 is CSARYRDSNEQFF. CDR3 coding DNA: TGCAGTGCTAGATACAGGGATAGCAATGAGCAGTTCTTC.

In its sample, this clonotype was seen a few times. This chain uses TRBV6-5 with TRBJ1-6, with D possibly TRBD1 on 5 matching bases. The CDR3 covers 16 residues. Between the trimmed V and J ends, which lost 2 bases and 10 bases, there was a span of 18 bases. Germline values: CDR1 MNHEY, CDR2 SVGAGI. The CDR3 reads CASSYQNRPGQSPLHF. For the CDR3, the DNA is TGTGCCAGCAGTTACCAAAATCGTCCAGGGCAATCACCCCTCCACTTT.

The CDR3: CASSFKTGGGQPQHF. CDR3 sequence (DNA): TGTGCCAGCAGTTTTAAGACAGGGGGCGGACAGCCCCAGCATTTT. This chain connects TRBV12-3 or TRBV12-4 to TRBJ1-5; 10 bases fit TRBD1. The V and J ends lost 3 bases and 7 bases, in that order; junction bases with no gene match: 6. The CDR3 spans 15 residues.

This chain joins TRBV4-2 and TRBJ1-2, with no clear D. Between the trimmed V and J ends, which lost 0 bases and 4 bases, there was a span of 18 bases. The CDR3 length is 17 residues. From germline, CDR1 is LGHNA and CDR2 YNFKEQ. The CDR3 coding sequence is TGTGCCAGCAGCCAAGATTCCCCGGCTATCGCCGGCTATGGCTACACCTTC. Its translation is CASSQDSPAIAGYGYTF.

This clonotype has more than one count but fewer than ten. At one of its ends the junction is not consistent with the germline gene, which may arise from a read error. The chain has TRBV6-2 or TRBV6-3 and TRBJ2-1; 7 positions match TRBD2. This CDR3 is 15 amino acids long. Germline V CDR1 and CDR2: MNHEY, SVGEGT. The CDR3 spells CASSHSGTTNNEQFF. CDR3 sequence (DNA): TGTGCCAGCAGTCACTCGGGGACTACCAACAATGAGCAGTTCTTC.

This clonotype has just a few counts. This chain connects TRBV20-1 to TRBJ2-3, with D possibly matching TRBD2 (7 bases). This CDR3 region has 13 residues. The germline V gene encodes CDR1 DFQATT and CDR2 SNEGSKA (reference sequence). Between the trimmed V and J ends, which lost 7 bases and 5 bases, there was a span of 16 bases. The CDR3 spells CSDQRGAGDTQYF. Here the CDR3 DNA reads TGCAGTGATCAACGGGGGGCGGGAGATACGCAGTATTTT.

This clonotype occurred a few times. The V call is TRBV24-1, the J call TRBJ2-5; 9 positions agree with TRBD2. The CDR3 is 16 amino acids. V lost 3 bases, J lost 3 bases, and 7 bases stayed unmatched. Germline values: CDR1 KGHDR, CDR2 SFDVKD. This CDR3 reads CATSDPEAGGKETQYF. CDR3 DNA sequence: TGTGCCACCAGTGATCCCGAGGCGGGGGGGAAAGAGACCCAGTACTTC.

This clonotype has a handful of counts. The rearrangement joins TRBV4-1 to TRBJ1-6; D perhaps matches TRBD1 (6 bases). The CDR3 covers 17 residues. Deletions cut 2 bases from V and 8 bases from J, with 19 bases between. Germline CDR1 and CDR2: MGHRA and YSYEKL. CDR3 amino acids: CASSQWARTAIYSPLHF. CDR3 nucleotide sequence: TGCGCCAGCAGCCAATGGGCGAGGACAGCTATCTATTCACCCCTCCACTTT.

DNA of the CDR3: TGTGCCAGCAGCGTGGGCCCCCCGCAGGGGGCGAGCGATGAGCAGTTCTTC. Amino acids: CASSVGPPQGASDEQFF. V gene TRBV9 combines with J gene TRBJ2-1; 8 positions match TRBD1. CDR1 and CDR2 from the germline V gene are SGDLS and YYNGEE. The CDR3 spans 17 residues. Germline trimming cut 2 bases from V and 8 bases from J; bases unmatched to any gene: 15.

The rearrangement links TRBV5-6 to TRBJ2-3, with 8 positions matching TRBD2. Germline CDR1 reads SGHDT; CDR2 reads YYEEEE. After removal of 6 bases from V and 2 bases from J, the junction contained 8 bases not matched to a gene. CDR3 length: 15 amino acids. The CDR3 here is CASIKRGRITDTQYF. DNA for the CDR3: TGTGCCAGCATCAAGCGGGGGAGAATCACAGATACGCAGTATTTT.

This chain links TRBV14 with TRBJ2-5; TRBD1 might be the D (5 bases). The CDR3 contains 13 residues. Germline V lookup: CDR1 SGHDN, CDR2 FVKESK. The V and J ends lost 0 bases and 9 bases respectively, with 11 bases between them. CDR3 DNA: TGTGCCAGCAGCCAAGAATTAGTAGGGGCCCAGTACTTC. Translating gives CASSQELVGAQYF.

The rearrangement uses TRBV12-3 or TRBV12-4 and TRBJ2-7; 7 nucleotides match TRBD1. The CDR3 length is 13 residues. V lost 5 bases and J lost 3; bases outside the gene matches: 4. CDR3 sequence reads: CASSRDRVYEQYV. The CDR3 coding sequence is TGTGCCAGCAGTCGTGACAGGGTCTACGAGCAGTACGTC.

This chain joins TRBV5-4 and TRBJ2-3, with a possible D match to TRBD2 (6 bases). V was shortened by 5 bases and J by 1 base, with 14 bases between the two germline ends. This CDR3 is built from 15 residues. Germline V gene lookup returns CDR1 SGHNT and CDR2 YYREEE (reference sequence). CDR3: CASRRDFRGTDTQYF. CDR3 nucleotides: TGTGCCAGCAGGAGGGACTTCAGGGGCACAGATACGCAGTATTTT.

J is TRBJ1-2 and V is TRBV28; weak D call: TRBD1 (6 bases). This CDR3 is built from 14 residues. V was clipped by 5 bases and J by 5 bases, with 15 bases between them. Germline lookup yields CDR1 MDHEN and CDR2 SYDVKM. The CDR3 nucleotides are TGTGCCAGCAGTCAACCTAGACAGGATTATGGCTACACCTTC. Its protein product is CASSQPRQDYGYTF.

This clonotype was seen only once. The V gene is TRBV6-5, the J gene TRBJ1-1; D might be TRBD1 (6 bases). The CDR3 consists of 16 residues. The ends were cut back, 7 bases at V and 0 bases at J, with 18 bases in the middle. Looked up from germline, CDR1 is MNHEY and CDR2 is SVGAGI. The CDR3 coding sequence is TGTGCCAGCACTCTCTCGGGGGGCGCTATGAACACTGAAGCTTTCTTT. Its translation is CASTLSGGAMNTEAFF.